A selection of T cell receptor beta chains follows, all from one sample in a study of cytomegalovirus exposure and HLA in healthy donors. Measured with immunoSEQ multiplex PCR; TCRdb has only the in-frame clones, and not every one. The repertoire consists of about 170,000 clones, with 78% occurring once and the leading ten covering approximately 13%. Sequencing was done on a sample of PBMCs. These TCRs come from a woman aged 45-59 years in good health and CMV-seropositive. CDR3s include the opening cysteine and the closing phenylalanine or tryptophan. A D gene is named only where the DNA matches it firmly. Clone size is shown for a subset of rows, as once, few, many or a class of expanded clone.

J: TRBJ2-3
V: TRBV6-1
size: few
D: -
CDR3: CASSEGVAVSQDTQYF
DNA: TGTGCCAGCAGTGAAGGGGTAGCGGTTTCTCAAGATACGCAGTATTTT

J: TRBJ1-5
V: TRBV6-1
size: -
D: -
CDR3: CASSERAGDQPQHF
DNA: TGTGCCAGCAGTGAACGGGCAGGGGATCAGCCCCAGCATTTT

J: TRBJ2-7
V: TRBV9
size: -
D: -
CDR3: CASSVGLGEQYF
DNA: TGTGCCAGCAGCGTAGGTCTAGGCGAGCAGTACTTC

J: TRBJ2-2
V: TRBV19
size: -
D: -
CDR3: CASSPGGATGELFF
DNA: TGTGCCAGTAGCCCTGGGGGGGCCACCGGGGAGCTGTTTTTT

J: TRBJ1-4
V: TRBV2
size: -
D: TRBD1
CDR3: CASSGTATEKLFF
DNA: TGTGCCAGCAGCGGGACAGCTACTGAAAAACTGTTTTTT

J: TRBJ1-4
V: TRBV2
size: -
D: -
CDR3: CASTLGGGKGRLFF
DNA: TGTGCCAGCACTCTAGGGGGGGGTAAAGGAAGACTGTTTTTT

J: TRBJ1-6
V: TRBV30
size: -
D: TRBD1
CDR3: CAWSLGQSLSPLHF
DNA: TGTGCCTGGAGCTTGGGACAGAGCCTTTCACCCCTCCACTTT

J: TRBJ2-7
V: TRBV4-1
size: few
D: TRBD1
CDR3: CASSQPRDRIYEQYF
DNA: TGCGCCAGCAGCCAACCCCGGGACAGGATTTACGAGCAGTACTTC

J: TRBJ2-3
V: TRBV5-1
size: -
D: -
CDR3: CASTSGATDTQYF
DNA: TGCGCCAGCACCTCAGGGGCCACAGATACGCAGTATTTT

J: TRBJ2-5
V: TRBV11-3
size: -
D: -
CDR3: CASSQLNQETQYF
DNA: TGTGCCAGCAGCCAACTCAACCAAGAGACCCAGTACTTC

J: TRBJ2-7
V: TRBV5-1
size: once
D: -
CDR3: CASSLGQGGEQYF
DNA: TGCGCCAGCAGCTTGGGCCAGGGCGGCGAGCAGTACTTC

J: TRBJ1-6
V: TRBV9
size: -
D: -
CDR3: CASSVRETSPLHF
DNA: TGTGCCAGCAGCGTCAGGGAAACTTCACCCCTCCACTTT

J: TRBJ2-5
V: TRBV9
size: -
D: TRBD2
CDR3: CASSVAGSGGSQETQYF
DNA: TGTGCCAGCAGCGTAGCTGGTAGCGGGGGTTCCCAAGAGACCCAGTACTTC

J: TRBJ1-3
V: TRBV7-6
size: -
D: TRBD1
CDR3: CASSNRDRDYTIYF
DNA: TGTGCCAGCAGCAACCGGGACAGGGATTACACCATATATTTT

J: TRBJ1-2
V: TRBV19
size: -
D: TRBD1
CDR3: CASSIPGQGYGYTF
DNA: TGTGCCAGTAGTATCCCTGGACAGGGCTATGGCTACACCTTC

J: TRBJ1-1
V: TRBV5-1
size: -
D: -
CDR3: CASSSGQPNTEAFF
DNA: TGCGCCAGCAGCTCTGGACAGCCGAACACTGAAGCTTTCTTT

J: TRBJ2-1
V: TRBV7-3
size: -
D: TRBD2
CDR3: CASRWTRDNEQFF
DNA: TGTGCCAGCAGGTGGACTAGGGACAATGAGCAGTTCTTC

J: TRBJ2-3
V: TRBV2
size: -
D: TRBD2
CDR3: CASNPRPPSGGKVTDTQYF
DNA: TGTGCCAGCAACCCCCGGCCGCCTAGCGGGGGCAAGGTCACAGATACGCAGTATTTT

J: TRBJ2-1
V: TRBV30
size: -
D: TRBD2
CDR3: CAWSSLAGLYNEQFF
DNA: TGTGCCTGGAGTTCCCTAGCGGGGTTATACAATGAGCAGTTCTTC

J: TRBJ1-2
V: TRBV7-3
size: -
D: TRBD1
CDR3: CASSPGGGSYGYTF
DNA: TGTGCCAGCAGCCCAGGGGGCGGGAGCTATGGCTACACCTTC

J: TRBJ1-2
V: TRBV18
size: -
D: -
CDR3: CASSPSSDRSQGYTF
DNA: TGTGCCAGCTCACCGTCATCAGACAGGTCGCAGGGCTACACCTTC

J: TRBJ2-3
V: TRBV30
size: -
D: -
CDR3: CAWSEGQPTDTQYF
DNA: TGTGCCTGGAGTGAAGGACAGCCCACAGATACGCAGTATTTT

J: TRBJ2-7
V: TRBV5-1
size: -
D: TRBD1
CDR3: CASTPGQGAYEQYF
DNA: TGCGCCAGCACCCCGGGACAGGGGGCCTACGAGCAGTACTTC

J: TRBJ2-5
V: TRBV10-3
size: -
D: TRBD2
CDR3: CATLAGGGETQYF
DNA: TGTGCCACCTTAGCGGGGGGAGGGGAGACCCAGTACTTC

J: TRBJ1-4
V: TRBV5-6
size: -
D: -
CDR3: CASSLGSNAEKLFF
DNA: TGTGCCAGCAGCTTGGGGAGCAATGCGGAAAAACTGTTTTTT

J: TRBJ2-1
V: TRBV7-6
size: -
D: TRBD1
CDR3: CASSFPGTGSNEQFF
DNA: TGTGCCAGCAGCTTTCCCGGGACAGGGTCCAATGAGCAGTTCTTC

J: TRBJ2-5
V: TRBV7-3
size: -
D: TRBD2
CDR3: CASSQRSIAGVGETQYF
DNA: TGTGCCAGCAGCCAGCGTTCTATAGCGGGGGTGGGAGAGACCCAGTACTTC

J: TRBJ1-2
V: TRBV6-1
size: once
D: -
CDR3: CASSLYLGAGGYTF
DNA: TGTGCCAGCAGTCTCTACTTGGGGGCGGGTGGCTACACCTTC

J: TRBJ2-1
V: TRBV9
size: -
D: TRBD2
CDR3: CASSGSGTSGYSEQFF
DNA: TGTGCCAGCAGCGGCTCCGGGACTAGCGGGTATAGTGAGCAGTTCTTC

J: TRBJ1-3
V: TRBV5-5
size: -
D: -
CDR3: CASTTVPTGAGNTIYF
DNA: TGTGCCAGCACCACGGTACCAACCGGGGCTGGAAACACCATATATTTT

J: TRBJ2-3
V: TRBV5-6
size: -
D: -
CDR3: CASSRGLSTDTQYF
DNA: TGTGCCAGCAGCCGTGGGCTATCCACAGATACGCAGTATTTT

J: TRBJ2-2
V: TRBV2
size: -
D: TRBD1
CDR3: CASSESRQGARGELFF
DNA: TGTGCCAGCAGTGAATCCCGACAGGGGGCCCGCGGGGAGCTGTTTTTT

J: TRBJ1-5
V: TRBV19
size: -
D: TRBD1
CDR3: CASSYRGQPQHF
DNA: TGTGCCAGTAGTTACAGGGGACAGCCCCAGCATTTT

J: TRBJ1-6
V: TRBV19
size: -
D: TRBD1
CDR3: CASSTRDRGNSPLHF
DNA: TGTGCCAGTAGTACCCGGGACAGGGGTAATTCACCCCTCCACTTT

J: TRBJ1-5
V: TRBV5-1
size: -
D: -
CDR3: CASSLGINQPQHF
DNA: TGCGCCAGCAGCTTGGGTATTAATCAGCCCCAGCATTTT

J: TRBJ1-1
V: TRBV18
size: -
D: TRBD1
CDR3: CASSPTQGKYTEAFF
DNA: TGTGCCAGCTCACCAACACAGGGGAAGTACACTGAAGCTTTCTTT

J: TRBJ2-7
V: TRBV29-1
size: -
D: TRBD1
CDR3: CSVARTGGPYEQYF
DNA: TGCAGCGTTGCCAGGACAGGGGGCCCCTACGAGCAGTACTTC